Listed below are T cell receptor beta chains from one sample, sequenced in a study of shared clonotypes between healthy human individuals. This table comes from immunoSEQ multiplex PCR, and its TCRdb copy is limited to in-frame clones, with some not included. The profile shows a few million clones, approximately 92% of them singletons. Sequencing input: naive CD8+ T cells from PBMCs. The receptors originated from a man younger than 35 in good health. Some clones in this sample may be carry-over from other donors' samples. Both conserved end residues are part of each CDR3. D genes are given only for firm matches. Clone size is stated in some rows and not others, as once, few, many or a class when expanded.

clone_size: .
d_call: .
j_call: TRBJ1-1
v_call: TRBV6-6
cdr3_aa: CASSRKMNTEAFF
cdr3_nt: TGTGCCAGCAGTCGAAAAATGAACACTGAAGCTTTCTTT

clone_size: .
d_call: TRBD1
j_call: TRBJ2-7
v_call: TRBV13
cdr3_aa: CASSFRTGGSYEQYF
cdr3_nt: TGTGCCAGCAGCTTCAGGACAGGGGGCTCCTACGAGCAGTACTTC

clone_size: .
d_call: .
j_call: TRBJ2-1
v_call: TRBV21-1
cdr3_aa: CASSREREQFF
cdr3_nt: TGTGCCAGCAGCCGGGAGCGTGAGCAGTTCTTC

clone_size: .
d_call: .
j_call: TRBJ2-7
v_call: TRBV11-2
cdr3_aa: CASSLGAGKPYEQYF
cdr3_nt: TGTGCCAGCAGCTTAGGCGCAGGGAAACCCTACGAGCAGTACTTC

clone_size: .
d_call: TRBD2
j_call: TRBJ2-7
v_call: TRBV6-6
cdr3_aa: CASTPPGLGGEQYF
cdr3_nt: TGTGCCAGCACCCCCCCGGGACTAGGGGGCGAGCAGTACTTC

clone_size: .
d_call: .
j_call: TRBJ1-1
v_call: TRBV5-4
cdr3_aa: CASSLGKNTEAFF
cdr3_nt: TGTGCCAGCAGCTTGGGGAAAAACACTGAAGCTTTCTTT

clone_size: .
d_call: .
j_call: TRBJ2-3
v_call: TRBV7-6
cdr3_aa: CASSPLNPGTQYF
cdr3_nt: TGTGCCAGCAGCCCTCTTAATCCAGGGACGCAGTATTTT

clone_size: .
d_call: TRBD2
j_call: TRBJ2-2
v_call: TRBV7-9
cdr3_aa: CASSSRLAGGPGELFF
cdr3_nt: TGTGCCAGCAGCTCGCGACTAGCGGGAGGCCCCGGGGAGCTGTTTTTT

clone_size: .
d_call: .
j_call: TRBJ2-5
v_call: TRBV5-6
cdr3_aa: CASSNGETQYF
cdr3_nt: TGTGCCAGCAGCAACGGGGAGACCCAGTACTTC

clone_size: .
d_call: .
j_call: TRBJ2-5
v_call: TRBV27
cdr3_aa: CASSSTQLNPFQETQYF
cdr3_nt: TGTGCCAGCAGTTCTACTCAGTTGAATCCCTTCCAAGAGACCCAGTACTTC

clone_size: .
d_call: TRBD1
j_call: TRBJ2-7
v_call: TRBV7-6
cdr3_aa: CASSLGSGQTLSEQYF
cdr3_nt: TGTGCCAGCAGCTTAGGTTCGGGACAGACTCTTTCTGAGCAGTACTTC

clone_size: once
d_call: .
j_call: TRBJ1-3
v_call: TRBV27
cdr3_aa: CASREGKGNTIYF
cdr3_nt: TGTGCCAGCAGGGAAGGGAAAGGAAACACCATATATTTT

clone_size: .
d_call: .
j_call: TRBJ1-4
v_call: TRBV15
cdr3_aa: CATSRVGANEKLFF
cdr3_nt: TGTGCCACCAGCAGAGTTGGGGCTAATGAAAAACTGTTTTTT

clone_size: once
d_call: .
j_call: TRBJ2-1
v_call: TRBV5-1
cdr3_aa: CASSSIGGSNEQFF
cdr3_nt: TGCGCCAGCAGCTCCATAGGGGGGTCCAATGAGCAGTTCTTC

clone_size: .
d_call: TRBD2
j_call: TRBJ2-3
v_call: TRBV27
cdr3_aa: CASSPPRGQVTSGKVDTQYF
cdr3_nt: TGTGCCAGCAGCCCCCCGAGAGGGCAGGTTACTAGCGGGAAGGTAGATACGCAGTATTTT

clone_size: .
d_call: .
j_call: TRBJ1-2
v_call: TRBV6-1
cdr3_aa: CASSEAWADYGYTF
cdr3_nt: TGTGCCAGCAGTGAAGCCTGGGCCGACTATGGCTACACCTTC

clone_size: .
d_call: .
j_call: TRBJ2-7
v_call: TRBV27
cdr3_aa: CASSLSTPNEQYF
cdr3_nt: TGTGCCAGCAGTTTATCGACCCCGAACGAGCAGTACTTC

clone_size: .
d_call: TRBD2
j_call: TRBJ2-1
v_call: TRBV11-2
cdr3_aa: CASSQGLLRLAGDNEQFF
cdr3_nt: TGTGCCAGCAGCCAGGGGCTATTGAGACTAGCGGGAGACAATGAGCAGTTCTTC

clone_size: once
d_call: TRBD1
j_call: TRBJ2-1
v_call: TRBV25-1
cdr3_aa: CASSQVRDRGSEQFF
cdr3_nt: TGTGCCAGCAGTCAAGTCCGGGACAGGGGATCTGAGCAGTTCTTC

clone_size: .
d_call: .
j_call: TRBJ2-7
v_call: TRBV5-4
cdr3_aa: CASSGGTGGSYEQYF
cdr3_nt: TGTGCCAGCAGCGGGGGGACGGGTGGGTCCTACGAGCAGTACTTC

clone_size: .
d_call: TRBD1
j_call: TRBJ1-3
v_call: TRBV28
cdr3_aa: CASSTDRAYGNTIYF
cdr3_nt: TGTGCCAGCTCAACGGACAGGGCATACGGAAACACCATATATTTT

clone_size: .
d_call: TRBD1
j_call: TRBJ1-3
v_call: TRBV28
cdr3_aa: CASRLDRGTGNTIYF
cdr3_nt: TGTGCCAGCAGGTTGGACAGGGGAACTGGAAACACCATATATTTT

clone_size: .
d_call: .
j_call: TRBJ1-2
v_call: TRBV29-1
cdr3_aa: CSVYAPSGAGYGYTF
cdr3_nt: TGCAGCGTTTACGCCCCCTCGGGGGCCGGCTATGGCTACACCTTC

clone_size: once
d_call: .
j_call: TRBJ1-1
v_call: TRBV7-2
cdr3_aa: CASSRLGNTEAFF
cdr3_nt: TGTGCCAGCAGTAGATTAGGGAACACTGAAGCTTTCTTT

clone_size: .
d_call: .
j_call: TRBJ2-3
v_call: TRBV18
cdr3_aa: CASSPGTYFTDTQYF
cdr3_nt: TGTGCCAGCTCACCAGGGACCTACTTCACAGATACGCAGTATTTT

clone_size: .
d_call: TRBD2
j_call: TRBJ2-7
v_call: TRBV13
cdr3_aa: CASSSASLAGGSSYEQYF
cdr3_nt: TGTGCCAGCAGCTCCGCGTCCCTAGCGGGAGGGAGCTCCTACGAGCAGTACTTC

clone_size: .
d_call: TRBD2
j_call: TRBJ2-1
v_call: TRBV7-8
cdr3_aa: CASSFGLAGNNEQFF
cdr3_nt: TGTGCCAGCAGCTTTGGACTAGCGGGGAACAATGAGCAGTTCTTC

clone_size: .
d_call: TRBD1
j_call: TRBJ1-5
v_call: TRBV28
cdr3_aa: CASSFDKGDRSNSNQPQHF
cdr3_nt: TGTGCCAGCAGTTTTGATAAGGGGGACAGGTCGAATAGCAATCAGCCCCAGCATTTT

clone_size: .
d_call: TRBD2
j_call: TRBJ2-3
v_call: TRBV29-1
cdr3_aa: CSVKGLAGVPDTQYF
cdr3_nt: TGCAGCGTTAAGGGACTAGCGGGAGTGCCAGATACGCAGTATTTT

clone_size: .
d_call: .
j_call: TRBJ2-3
v_call: TRBV15
cdr3_aa: CATSGMGTDTQYF
cdr3_nt: TGTGCCACCTCCGGGATGGGCACAGATACGCAGTATTTT

clone_size: .
d_call: TRBD2
j_call: TRBJ2-7
v_call: TRBV28
cdr3_aa: CASSTPLAGRYEQYF
cdr3_nt: TGTGCCAGCAGTACCCCGTTAGCGGGACGCTACGAGCAGTACTTC

clone_size: .
d_call: TRBD2
j_call: TRBJ2-7
v_call: TRBV6-5
cdr3_aa: CASSRGTSGLYEQYF
cdr3_nt: TGTGCCAGCAGCCGCGGGACTAGCGGACTCTACGAGCAGTACTTC

clone_size: .
d_call: TRBD1
j_call: TRBJ1-2
v_call: TRBV28
cdr3_aa: CASSLDGQGKYGYTF
cdr3_nt: TGTGCCAGCAGCCTAGACGGACAGGGGAAATATGGCTACACCTTC

clone_size: .
d_call: TRBD2
j_call: TRBJ2-1
v_call: TRBV10-3
cdr3_aa: CAISESASGTTNEQFF
cdr3_nt: TGTGCCATCAGTGAGTCGGCTAGCGGGACCACCAATGAGCAGTTCTTC

clone_size: .
d_call: TRBD2
j_call: TRBJ2-7
v_call: TRBV5-1
cdr3_aa: CASSPPSVAGGTYEQYF
cdr3_nt: TGCGCCAGCAGCCCGCCGTCGGTCGCGGGAGGGACCTACGAGCAGTACTTC

clone_size: few
d_call: TRBD1
j_call: TRBJ2-2
v_call: TRBV9
cdr3_aa: CASSTRQGTGELFF
cdr3_nt: TGTGCCAGCAGCACACGACAGGGGACCGGGGAGCTGTTTTTT

clone_size: .
d_call: .
j_call: TRBJ2-1
v_call: TRBV7-9
cdr3_aa: CASSSPAPPSSSYNEQFF
cdr3_nt: TGTGCCAGCAGCTCCCCCGCCCCCCCTTCTAGCTCCTACAATGAGCAGTTCTTC

clone_size: .
d_call: TRBD1
j_call: TRBJ2-7
v_call: TRBV13
cdr3_aa: CASSLRDGTGGYEQYF
cdr3_nt: TGTGCCAGCAGCTTAAGGGACGGGACAGGGGGCTACGAGCAGTACTTC

clone_size: .
d_call: TRBD2
j_call: TRBJ2-3
v_call: TRBV27
cdr3_aa: CASSFLGTSGRADTQYF
cdr3_nt: TGTGCCAGCAGTTTCCTCGGGACTAGCGGGAGAGCGGATACGCAGTATTTT

clone_size: .
d_call: TRBD2
j_call: TRBJ2-3
v_call: TRBV5-1
cdr3_aa: CASSFGTSGGPTDTQYF
cdr3_nt: TGCGCCAGCAGCTTCGGGACTAGCGGGGGCCCCACAGATACGCAGTATTTT

clone_size: .
d_call: .
j_call: TRBJ2-3
v_call: TRBV7-9
cdr3_aa: CASSLRGQGADTQYF
cdr3_nt: TGTGCCAGCAGCTTACGGGGTCAAGGGGCAGATACGCAGTATTTT

clone_size: .
d_call: .
j_call: TRBJ2-7
v_call: TRBV5-8
cdr3_aa: CASSLGSGTYEQYF
cdr3_nt: TGTGCCAGCAGCTTGGGGTCAGGGACCTACGAGCAGTACTTC

clone_size: .
d_call: .
j_call: TRBJ2-3
v_call: TRBV27
cdr3_aa: CASSPWTEADTQYF
cdr3_nt: TGTGCCAGCAGTCCCTGGACGGAGGCAGATACGCAGTATTTT

clone_size: .
d_call: .
j_call: TRBJ1-5
v_call: TRBV4-1
cdr3_aa: CASSLWDTNQPQHF
cdr3_nt: TGCGCCAGCAGCCTATGGGACACCAATCAGCCCCAGCATTTT

clone_size: .
d_call: .
j_call: TRBJ2-7
v_call: TRBV27
cdr3_aa: CASSQQGGGYEQYF
cdr3_nt: TGTGCCAGCAGCCAACAGGGTGGCGGTTACGAGCAGTACTTC

clone_size: .
d_call: TRBD1
j_call: TRBJ1-3
v_call: TRBV9
cdr3_aa: CASSEDRVVGNTIYF
cdr3_nt: TGTGCCAGCAGCGAAGACAGGGTAGTTGGAAACACCATATATTTT

clone_size: .
d_call: .
j_call: TRBJ2-4
v_call: TRBV6-1
cdr3_aa: CASSSGSAKNIQYF
cdr3_nt: TGTGCCAGCAGTTCGGGTTCGGCCAAAAACATTCAGTACTTC

clone_size: .
d_call: .
j_call: TRBJ2-3
v_call: TRBV29-1
cdr3_aa: CGHWGEVETDTQYF
cdr3_nt: TGCGGACACTGGGGGGAAGTTGAAACAGATACGCAGTATTTT

clone_size: .
d_call: .
j_call: TRBJ2-7
v_call: TRBV7-2
cdr3_aa: CASSNRGWIYEQYF
cdr3_nt: TGTGCCAGCAGCAACCGGGGCTGGATCTACGAGCAGTACTTC

clone_size: few
d_call: TRBD1
j_call: TRBJ1-5
v_call: TRBV27
cdr3_aa: CASSTGQGVNQPQHF
cdr3_nt: TGTGCCAGCAGTACAGGACAGGGCGTCAATCAGCCCCAGCATTTT

clone_size: .
d_call: .
j_call: TRBJ2-2
v_call: TRBV5-1
cdr3_aa: CASSLAGSGTWITGELFF
cdr3_nt: TGCGCCAGCAGCTTGGCCGGATCCGGGACCTGGATCACCGGGGAGCTGTTTTTT

clone_size: .
d_call: TRBD1
j_call: TRBJ2-7
v_call: TRBV27
cdr3_aa: CASSYRQGYEQYF
cdr3_nt: TGTGCCAGCAGTTATAGACAGGGTTACGAGCAGTACTTC

clone_size: once
d_call: .
j_call: TRBJ2-7
v_call: TRBV27
cdr3_aa: CASSLIGAHSYEQYF
cdr3_nt: TGTGCCAGCAGTTTGATTGGTGCGCACTCCTACGAGCAGTACTTC

clone_size: .
d_call: TRBD1
j_call: TRBJ2-4
v_call: TRBV28
cdr3_aa: CASSLDRAYIQYF
cdr3_nt: TGTGCCAGCAGTTTAGACAGGGCCTACATTCAGTACTTC